Each of the 8 T cell receptor beta chains below was sequenced from the same sample in a study of cytomegalovirus exposure and HLA in healthy donors. Some clones are missing from TCRdb's copy, which holds only in-frame ones; the method was immunoSEQ multiplex PCR. Of under 200,000 clones listed, about 96% are singletons. The sequenced sample consisted of PBMCs. The receptors were sampled from a woman aged 18-29 years in good health and CMV-seronegative.

V is TRBV19 and J is TRBJ1-6; D is unclear. Trimming removed 3 bases at V and 3 bases at J, with 9 bases between. Germline V lookup: CDR1 LNHDA, CDR2 SQIVND (reference sequence). The length of the CDR3 is 15 residues. Here the CDR3 DNA reads TGTGCCAGTAGTATTGGGCAAAACTATAATTCACCCCTCCACTTT. This codes for CASSIGQNYNSPLHF.

The chain links TRBV6-5 to TRBJ1-2, with 10 bases lining up with TRBD1. With 4 bases clipped from V and 6 bases from J, the junction kept 5 bases outside the gene matches. The germline gives CDR1 MNHEY, CDR2 SVGAGI. The CDR3 totals 14 residues. The CDR3 spells CASSWDRGRDGYTF. DNA of the CDR3: TGTGCCAGCAGTTGGGACAGGGGCAGGGATGGCTACACCTTC.

This chain uses TRBV6-5 with TRBJ1-6; D may be TRBD1 (6 bases). Germline assignment: CDR1 MNHEY and CDR2 SVGAGI. The length of the CDR3 is 11 residues. V shed 5 bases and J shed 14 bases, with 10 bases lying between them. CDR3 in DNA: TGTGCCAGCAGTCAACAGGGCTCCCTCCACTTT. Translation: CASSQQGSLHF.

This chain uses TRBV5-1 with TRBJ2-7; TRBD1 might be the D (6 bases). The CDR3 loop spans 14 amino acids. The V end lost 0 bases, the J end lost 2 bases, and 9 bases lay between the germline ends. The germline gives CDR1 SGHRS, CDR2 YFSETQ. DNA of the CDR3: TGCGCCAGCAGCTTGGGGACAGACACCTACGAGCAGTACTTC. Protein product: CASSLGTDTYEQYF.

The rearrangement uses TRBV18 and TRBJ2-7; tentatively, D is TRBD1 (7 bases). The CDR3 has 14 amino acids. Trimming took 2 bases from V and 2 from J, leaving 10 bases between them. Germline values: CDR1 KGHSH, CDR2 LQKENI. The DNA of the CDR3 is TGTGCCAGCTCACCATCAGGGGGGACCTACGAGCAGTACTTC. Translation gives CASSPSGGTYEQYF.

The V call is TRBV27, the J call TRBJ2-1; TRBD2 matches 14 bases. This CDR3 comprises 18 residues. Trimming took 4 bases from V and 6 from J; bases not matched to a gene: 11. Germline CDR1 is MNHEY and CDR2 is SMNVEV (reference sequence). CDR3: CASSYLTSGGAGGNEQFF. In nucleotides, the CDR3 is TGTGCCAGCAGTTATCTGACTAGCGGGGGGGCAGGTGGCAATGAGCAGTTCTTC.

The chain links TRBV2 to TRBJ2-3, with 13 nucleotides matching TRBD2. Germline V gives CDR1 SNHLY, CDR2 FYNNEI. CDR3 length: 15 residues. J lost 5 bases, V lost 6 bases, and 5 bases had no gene match. This chain's CDR3 is CASSLTSGGIDTQYF. CDR3 bases: TGTGCCAGCAGCCTGACTAGCGGGGGGATAGATACGCAGTATTTT.

CDR3 region: CASSLGNPPSGANVLTF. The DNA for the CDR3 is TGCGCCAGCAGTCTCGGGAACCCACCTTCTGGGGCCAACGTCCTGACTTTC. This chain connects TRBV5-1 to TRBJ2-6; perhaps TRBD2 as D (5 bases). The CDR3 length is 17 residues. Germline V gene data show CDR1 as SGHRS and CDR2 as YFSETQ. Between the trimmed V and J ends, which lost 5 bases and 1 base, there was a span of 16 bases. The full variable domain, its missing parts supplied by reference TRBV5-1 and TRBJ2-6, is KAGVTQTPRYLIKTRGQQVTLSCSPISGHRSVSWYQQTPGQGLQFLFEYFSETQRNKGNFPGRFSGRQFSNSRSEMNVSTLELGDSALYLCASSLGNPPSGANVLTFGAGSRLTVL.